This T cell receptor (beta chain) is drawn from a study of cytomegalovirus exposure and HLA in healthy donors. V gave up 2 bases and J gave up 4 bases; unmatched junction bases: 10. The germline V gene encodes CDR1 SGDLS and CDR2 YYNGEE. The CDR3 consists of 19 residues. In this sample, this clone turned up once. Researchers ran the PCR with 60 Vbeta and 13 Jbeta primers. Data came from immunoSEQ multiplex PCR; TCRdb stores just in-frame clones and leaves some out. Seen here are under 200,000 clones, around 68% observed once, and the top ten hold roughly 2.7%. This sequence joins TRBV9 and TRBJ2-2; 14 bases line up with TRBD2. This receptor was taken from a woman aged 40-49 years in good health and CMV-seropositive. Specimen: PBMCs. CDR3 DNA: TGTGCCAGCAGCGTTGGACTAGCGGGGGGCTATGGGGGCACCGGGGAGCTGTTTTTT. Its translation is CASSVGLAGGYGGTGELFF.